The 7 T cell receptor beta chains below all came from one sample that was sequenced in a study of shared clonotypes between healthy human individuals. The table came from immunoSEQ multiplex PCR; TCRdb's copy has only in-frame clones and leaves some out. The data contain approximately 87,000 clones, roughly two thirds of them singletons. The sample taken for sequencing was memory CD8+ T cells sorted from blood. Subset indicated: CD45RO+ cells pooled with CCR7-negative TemRA cells. These receptors were taken from a man aged 25-40 years in good health.

This CDR3 is CAISGQDSRPYEQYF. CDR3 nucleotides: TGTGCCATCAGTGGACAGGACAGCAGACCCTACGAGCAGTACTTC. The chain combines TRBV10-3 with TRBJ2-7; D possibly corresponds to TRBD1 (6 bases). The CDR3 is made up of 15 amino acids. The ends were cut back, 4 bases at V and 2 bases at J, with 15 bases in the middle. Germline CDR1 reads ENHRY; CDR2 reads SYGVKD.

With regard to this clone: This clone may be a read error of a much larger clone one base away. In the same sample, other DNA sequences code for this CDR3. This chain links TRBV4-1 with TRBJ1-5; no clear D. Germline V CDR1 and CDR2: MGHRA, YSYEKL. CDR3 length: 15 amino acids. The V and J ends lost 0 bases and 1 base respectively, with 7 bases between them. As DNA, the CDR3 is TGCGCCAGCAGCCAAGATCAAGGGAGCAATCAGCCCCAGCATTTT. Amino acid sequence: CASSQDQGSNQPQHF.

The table lists this clone with a count of one. V usage is TRBV11-2 and J usage is TRBJ2-3; 13 nucleotides line up with TRBD2. Germline CDR1 reads SGHAT; CDR2 reads FQNNGV. This CDR3 is 19 amino acids long. Trimming removed 5 bases from V and 3 bases from J; junction bases left unmatched: 14. CDR3 amino acids: CASSPGTSGKKMGTDTQYF. In DNA, the CDR3 is TGTGCCAGCAGCCCCGGGACTAGCGGGAAAAAAATGGGAACAGATACGCAGTATTTT. Full variable domain (remainder filled in from reference TRBV11-2 and TRBJ2-3): EAGVAQSPRYKIIEKRQSVAFWCNPISGHATLYWYQQILGQGPKLLIQFQNNGVVDDSQLPKDRFSAERLKGVDSTLKIQPAKLEDSAVYLCASSPGTSGKKMGTDTQYFGPGTRLTVL.

Worth noting for this clone: A read error may account for a junction end that differs from germline. This chain connects TRBV29-1 to TRBJ2-1; 7 nucleotides agree with TRBD2. The CDR3 sequence is 15 residues long. From germline, CDR1 is SQVTM and CDR2 ANQGSEA. The CDR3 loop is CSVEARGLRNNEQFF. In DNA form, the CDR3 reads TGCAGCGTGGAAGCGAGGGGACTACGTAACAATGAGCAGTTCTTC.

The chain has TRBV11-2 and TRBJ1-3; 7 bases are shared with TRBD1. This CDR3 has 15 residues. Germline V lookup: CDR1 SGHAT, CDR2 FQNNGV. The V gene end was trimmed by 2 bases and the J gene end by 0 bases; junction bases not matched to a gene: 1. The CDR3 reads CASSLTGVSGNTIYF. The CDR3 DNA reads as TGTGCCAGCAGCTTAACAGGGGTCTCTGGAAACACCATATATTTT.

This clone was counted a few times. The genes are TRBV6-6 and TRBJ1-4; 7 nucleotides match TRBD1. Germline-derived CDR1 and CDR2 are MNHNY and SVGAGI (reference sequence). CDR3 length equals 15 residues. V lost 6 bases, J lost 4 bases, and 8 bases stayed unmatched. Here the CDR3 reads CASRNRGAGNEKLFF. The CDR3, as DNA: TGTGCCAGCAGAAACAGGGGAGCGGGTAATGAAAAACTGTTTTTT.

This chain uses TRBV5-1 with TRBJ2-3; D is perhaps TRBD2 (5 bases). This CDR3 contains 13 residues. Germline-derived CDR1 and CDR2 are SGHRS and YFSETQ. V lost 5 bases to trimming and J lost 6 bases, with 13 bases between them. DNA for the CDR3: TGCGCCAGCAGGGGAAGCGGCCCCGATACGCAGTATTTT. As protein: CASRGSGPDTQYF.